What follows are 10 T cell receptor beta chains derived from one specimen sequenced in a study of blood T cell repertoires in COVID-19 (dated by TCRdb to 2020 to 2021). Libraries were built with the immunoSEQ multiplex PCR assay. TCRdb took this table from immuneACCESS and kept in-frame rearrangements with V and J called. Such tables lack part of the clones; where checked against another copy, unresolved V genes explain under half of the gap, and the rest is unexplained. This sample lists hundreds of thousands of clones; approximately 90% were detected once. Approximately 2% of the sample lies in the top ten. The sequencing input was PBMCs or T cells enriched from blood (not recorded which). These TCRs come from a woman aged 18-35 years with acute COVID-19.

This sequence joins TRBV6-5 and TRBJ2-1, with 9 bases that match TRBD2. The CDR3 is made up of 15 amino acids. CDR1 and CDR2 (germline): MNHEY, SVGAGI. V lost 2 bases and J lost 4; bases outside the gene matches: 3. The CDR3: CASSYPTSGYNEQFF. The CDR3 coding sequence is TGTGCCAGCAGTTACCCGACTAGCGGATACAATGAGCAGTTCTTC.

The chain recombines TRBV29-1 with TRBJ2-3; 7 bases align to TRBD2. The germline V gene has CDR1 SQVTM and CDR2 ANQGSEA. After removal of 2 bases from V and 0 bases from J, the junction contained 5 bases not matched to a gene. The CDR3 totals 15 residues. The CDR3 here is CSVESLADSTDTQYF. The CDR3, as DNA: TGCAGCGTTGAATCGCTAGCGGACAGCACAGATACGCAGTATTTT.

This chain connects TRBV30 to TRBJ1-5; D may be TRBD1 (6 bases). This CDR3 is built from 12 residues. Deletions cut 2 bases from V and 5 bases from J, with 7 bases between. CDR1 and CDR2 (germline): GTSNPN, SVGIG (reference sequence). The chain's CDR3 is CAWSPGDQPQHF. The CDR3 bases are TGTGCCTGGAGTCCAGGGGATCAGCCCCAGCATTTT.

Comment on this clone: One end of the junction is discordant with germline, which a read error may explain. Other nucleotide sequences from this sample produce the same CDR3. The chain carries TRBV3-1 (or the pseudogene TRBV3-2) and TRBJ1-5; D possibly corresponds to TRBD1 (6 bases). Germline CDR1 reads LGHDT; CDR2 reads YNNKEL (reference sequence). CDR3 length: 15 amino acids. Here the CDR3 DNA reads TGTGCCAGCAGCCCGAGGACGGGGGGCAACCAGCCCCAGCATTTT. Translated, it gives CASSPRTGGNQPQHF.

The chain employs TRBV18 and TRBJ2-6; TRBD2 is a possible D gene (5 bases). From germline, CDR1 is KGHSH and CDR2 LQKENI. The CDR3 is 18 residues long. Trimming stripped 3 bases from V and 3 bases from J, with 18 bases between. The CDR3 loop is CASSPIHAERSGANVLTF. CDR3 coding DNA: TGTGCCAGCTCACCGATACACGCGGAGCGGAGTGGGGCCAACGTCCTGACTTTC.

The rearrangement uses TRBV4-1 and TRBJ2-7; weak D call: TRBD2 (5 bases). The length of the CDR3 is 13 residues. Germline V gives CDR1 MGHRA, CDR2 YSYEKL. Between the trimmed V and J ends, which lost 3 bases and 6 bases, there was a span of 12 bases. CDR3 loop: CASSQWEKGEQYF. The CDR3 DNA sequence: TGCGCCAGCAGCCAGTGGGAGAAGGGCGAGCAGTACTTC.

The chain employs TRBV30 and TRBJ2-3; unclear D gene. Germline lookup yields CDR1 GTSNPN and CDR2 SVGIG (reference sequence). The CDR3 covers 13 residues. The ends were cut back, 3 bases at V and 1 base at J, with 8 bases in the middle. CDR3: CAWSASGTDTQYF. In DNA form, the CDR3 reads TGTGCCTGGAGCGCGTCGGGCACAGATACGCAGTATTTT.

V usage is TRBV11-3 and J usage is TRBJ2-5; D is perhaps TRBD1 (6 bases). Germline V CDR1 and CDR2: SGHNT, YENEEA. V lost 4 bases to trimming and J lost 2 bases, with 14 bases between them. This CDR3 region has 15 residues. DNA for the CDR3: TGTGCCAGCAGCTCGGGGCCGGGACAACAAGAGACCCAGTACTTC. Translated: CASSSGPGQQETQYF.

The V call is TRBV20-1, the J call TRBJ2-1, with D possibly being TRBD2 (5 bases). Trimming took off 3 bases at V and 4 bases at J, with 10 bases between the two ends. In germline, CDR1 is DFQATT, CDR2 SNEGSKA (reference sequence). CDR3 length: 13 residues. CDR3 sequence (DNA): TGCAGTGCTAGTCACGGGGATTACAATGAGCAGTTCTTC. Translated: CSASHGDYNEQFF.

The V call is TRBV11-2, the J call TRBJ1-2; a weak D match, TRBD1 (5 bases). The V gene's germline CDR1 is SGHAT and CDR2 FQNNGV. The CDR3 has 15 amino acids. V was shortened by 1 base and J by 0 bases, with 9 bases between the two germline ends. CDR3 amino acids: CASSLGGRANYGYTF. The DNA of the CDR3 is TGTGCCAGCAGCTTAGGCGGCAGGGCTAACTATGGCTACACCTTC.